This entry lists 28 T cell receptor beta chains sequenced from one sample in a study of T-cell memory formation after mild COVID-19. TCRdb fed the 5' RACE reads into MiXCR, producing one record per CDR3 protein. The sample lists roughly 600,000 distinct CDR3 sequences; roughly 18% were seen once. What was sequenced was PBMCs or a T cell subset sorted from them (not recorded which). The receptors here all came from an adult woman who had mild COVID-19 (a few samples of this study predate the infection). Cell type and time point are not known.

In this sample, this clonotype turned up many times. This chain joins TRBV4-3 and TRBJ1-2, with D unresolved. The CDR3 extends over 16 amino acids. Deletions cut 4 bases from V and 6 bases from J, with 21 bases between. Germline V lookup: CDR1 LGHNA, CDR2 YSLEER. The CDR3 spells CASSLAWSPGKHGYTF. The CDR3 region has the DNA TGCGCCAGCAGCCTGGCTTGGAGCCCTGGGAAGCATGGCTACACCTTC.

This clonotype was detected a few times. The chain carries TRBV4-3 and TRBJ2-2, with 7 bases matching TRBD2. CDR1 and CDR2 from the germline V gene are LGHNA and YSLEER. The V and J ends lost 0 bases and 6 bases, in that order; junction bases with no gene match: 13. The CDR3 totals 18 residues. The CDR3 region has the DNA TGCGCCAGCAGCCAAGATCCGGTGGGGGGAGGGAAACCCGGGGAGCTGTTTTTT. It is translated as CASSQDPVGGGKPGELFF.

CDR3 amino acids: CASSSGQLDRTEAFF. In DNA, the CDR3 is TGTGCCAGCAGTTCCGGACAGTTAGATAGGACTGAAGCTTTCTTT. The chain uses TRBV6-5 and TRBJ1-1; weak D call: TRBD1 (6 bases). The CDR3 loop spans 15 amino acids. The V gene's germline CDR1 is MNHEY and CDR2 SVGAGI. V lost 4 bases to trimming and J lost 5 bases, with 17 bases between them.

V usage is TRBV24-1 and J usage is TRBJ2-5; 7 positions agree with TRBD2. V was pared by 9 bases and J by 1 base, with 13 bases of the junction left unmatched. The CDR3 totals 16 residues. CDR1 is KGHDR, CDR2 SFDVKD, per germline. CDR3 sequence: CATETGGGTGQETQYF. The DNA for the CDR3 is TGTGCCACCGAAACTGGGGGGGGGACGGGCCAAGAGACCCAGTACTTC.

The V gene is TRBV7-2, the J gene TRBJ1-6; D possibly corresponds to TRBD1 (5 bases). V lost 5 bases and J lost 6, with 14 bases in between. Germline-derived CDR1 and CDR2 are SGHTA and FQGNSA. The CDR3 consists of 15 residues. The chain's CDR3 is CASSGTGLFNSPLHF. The DNA of the CDR3 is TGTGCCAGCAGCGGGACGGGGTTGTTTAATTCACCCCTCCACTTT.

In this sample, this clonotype turned up a few times. This chain uses TRBV12-5 with TRBJ2-1; D possibly corresponds to TRBD2 (5 bases). The CDR3 runs to 16 residues. V lost 5 bases, J lost 0 bases, and 14 bases lay in between. CDR1 is LGHNT and CDR2 is FRNRAP in the germline V gene. This chain's CDR3 is CASGPSGGYSYNEQFF. The CDR3 region has the DNA TGTGCTAGTGGTCCCTCGGGCGGGTACTCCTACAATGAGCAGTTCTTC.

A few counts support this clonotype. The V gene is TRBV6-6, the J gene TRBJ1-2; a weak D match, TRBD1 (6 bases). CDR1 is MNHNY, CDR2 SVGAGI, per germline (reference sequence). The CDR3 loop spans 15 amino acids. Trimming cost V 0 bases and J 5 bases, with 13 bases left between them. Written as DNA, the CDR3 is TGTGCCAGCAGTTACTCCGGGGGGCCTTTGTATGGCTACACCTTC. It translates to CASSYSGGPLYGYTF.

This chain joins TRBV19 and TRBJ2-3; TRBD2 agrees at 9 bases. The V gene end was trimmed by 2 bases and the J gene end by 4 bases; junction bases not matched to a gene: 13. The CDR3 has 18 residues. Germline V gene lookup returns CDR1 LNHDA and CDR2 SQIVND (reference sequence). The CDR3 region is CASSIFLLGSGRPDTQYF. For the CDR3, the DNA is TGTGCCAGTAGTATATTTCTTTTGGGTAGCGGGAGACCAGATACGCAGTATTTT.

This clonotype was observed a handful of times. The J gene is TRBJ1-1, the V gene TRBV14; 9 bases fit TRBD1. This CDR3 region has 15 residues. V lost 4 bases to trimming and J lost 3 bases; unmatched junction nucleotides: 6. In germline, CDR1 is SGHDN, CDR2 FVKESK. The CDR3 here is CASSRDRAPYTEAFF. As DNA, the CDR3 is TGTGCCAGCAGCCGGGACAGGGCGCCATACACTGAAGCTTTCTTT.

J is TRBJ1-1 and V is TRBV18, with 8 bases that match TRBD1. Losses at the gene ends were 3 bases for V and 6 bases for J; bases not matched to a gene: 6. This CDR3 region has 14 residues. CDR1 and CDR2 (germline): KGHSH, LQKENI. The CDR3 DNA reads as TGTGCCAGCTCACCTGGACAGGGAGGGGCTGAAGCTTTCTTT. This sequence encodes CASSPGQGGAEAFF.

This chain uses TRBV7-9 with TRBJ1-1, with D possibly being TRBD1 (5 bases). The germline V gene encodes CDR1 SEHNR and CDR2 FQNEAQ (reference sequence). The CDR3 has 17 amino acids. The ends were cut back, 4 bases at V and 1 base at J, with 19 bases in the middle. The CDR3 loop reads CASSSTNSGTGNTEAFF. In DNA, the CDR3 is TGTGCCAGCAGCTCGACGAACTCCGGGACGGGGAACACTGAAGCTTTCTTT.

This clonotype was recorded a few times. This sequence joins TRBV12-3 or TRBV12-4 and TRBJ2-5; D is uncertain. V gave up 5 bases and J gave up 2 bases, with 15 bases separating them. This CDR3 has 15 residues. CDR3 residues: CASSKIIGDQETQYF. The CDR3 nucleotides are TGTGCCAGCAGTAAAATCATCGGCGATCAAGAGACCCAGTACTTC.

The chain carries TRBV6-5 and TRBJ2-5, with 11 bases lining up with TRBD2. The CDR3 length is 16 residues. Trimming at V came to 2 bases and at J to 2 bases, leaving 4 bases not matched to a gene. CDR1 MNHEY and CDR2 SVGAGI come from the germline V gene. CDR3 DNA: TGTGCCAGCAGTTACGGGGGGACTAGCGGACAAGAGACCCAGTACTTC. It is translated as CASSYGGTSGQETQYF.

This clonotype turned up a few times. The J gene is TRBJ2-3, the V gene TRBV20-1; 10 bases are a match to TRBD2. The CDR3 runs to 14 residues. Unmatched junction bases numbered 8, after V lost 5 bases and J lost 6 bases. Germline values: CDR1 DFQATT, CDR2 SNEGSKA (reference sequence). CDR3 region: CSASAGGPMDTQYF. For the CDR3, the DNA is TGCAGTGCTTCAGCGGGAGGGCCTATGGATACGCAGTATTTT.

V gene TRBV12-3 or TRBV12-4 combines with J gene TRBJ2-7; D unclear. The V end lost 6 bases, the J end lost 3 bases, and 9 bases lay between the germline ends. CDR3 length equals 12 residues. The CDR3 sequence is CASRNTGYEQYF. The CDR3 region has the DNA TGTGCCAGCAGAAACACCGGCTACGAGCAGTACTTC.

In this sample, this clonotype turned up many times. This chain joins TRBV18 and TRBJ2-3; 11 nucleotides align to TRBD1. This CDR3 contains 16 residues. CDR1 and CDR2 from the germline V gene are KGHSH and LQKENI. The junction had 6 bases not matched to a gene; V was cut back by 3 bases and J by 4 bases. DNA for the CDR3: TGTGCCAGCTCACCCTACGGACAGGGGGCCTCAGATACGCAGTATTTT. Translated, it gives CASSPYGQGASDTQYF.

The chain combines TRBV12-3 or TRBV12-4 with TRBJ1-1; D might be TRBD1 (6 bases). The V gene lost 4 bases and the J gene lost 0 bases, with 12 bases spanning the gap. The CDR3 covers 15 residues. The CDR3 sequence is CASSSYRVMNTEAFF. The CDR3 DNA reads as TGTGCCAGCAGTTCGTACAGGGTAATGAACACTGAAGCTTTCTTT.

This clonotype has more than one count but fewer than ten. The V and J genes are TRBV24-1 and TRBJ2-1; 10 bases line up with TRBD2. CDR1 is KGHDR, CDR2 SFDVKD, per germline. The CDR3 consists of 14 residues. V lost 1 base and J lost 9; bases outside the gene matches: 2. In DNA form, the CDR3 reads TGTGCCACCAGTGATTTAGCGGGAGGGGGTGAGCAGTTCTTC. Amino acids: CATSDLAGGGEQFF.

The gene calls are TRBV7-3 and TRBJ2-5, with 8 bases that match TRBD1. The CDR3 is 15 amino acids. Germline-derived CDR1 and CDR2 are SGHTA and FQGTGA. V trimming: 5 bases; J trimming: 4 bases; junction bases outside the gene matches: 9. Written as DNA, the CDR3 is TGTGCCAGCAGCAAAAACAGGGGGACGGGAGAGACCCAGTACTTC. Translating it yields CASSKNRGTGETQYF.

V gene TRBV7-9 combines with J gene TRBJ2-1; TRBD1 is a possible D gene (6 bases). V gave up 5 bases and J gave up 4 bases, with 15 bases separating them. Germline CDR1 SEHNR, CDR2 FQNEAQ (reference sequence). This CDR3 is built from 15 residues. The CDR3 spells CASSLPGHLYNEQFF. The CDR3 DNA reads TGTGCCAGCAGCCTGCCGGGACACCTATACAATGAGCAGTTCTTC.

This clonotype has just a few counts. This sequence joins TRBV7-3 and TRBJ1-1; D call uncertain. The V end was cut by 5 bases, the J end by 1 base, with 8 bases between. Germline CDR1 reads SGHTA; CDR2 reads FQGTGA. CDR3 size: 13 residues. Here the CDR3 reads CASSVQQNTEAFF. As DNA, the CDR3 is TGTGCCAGCAGCGTACAGCAGAACACTGAAGCTTTCTTT. Complete variable domain (other parts from reference TRBV7-3 and TRBJ1-1): GAGVSQTPSNKVTEKGKYVELRCDPISGHTALYWYRQSLGQGPEFLIYFQGTGAADDSGLPNDRFFAVRPEGSVSTLKIQRTERGDSAVYLCASSVQQNTEAFFGQGTRLTVV.

This clonotype was recorded many times. The genes are TRBV15 and TRBJ2-4, with a possible D match to TRBD1 (5 bases). The CDR3 loop spans 16 amino acids. Germline CDR1 is LNHNV and CDR2 is YYDKDF (reference sequence). V dropped 0 bases and J dropped 0 bases, with 9 bases sitting between them. CDR3 DNA: TGTGCCACCAGCAGAGACAGGGTTCTAGCCAAAAACATTCAGTACTTC. The encoded protein is CATSRDRVLAKNIQYF.

This chain connects TRBV5-1 to TRBJ2-1, with 16 bases lining up with TRBD2. The CDR3 length is 17 residues. The V segment lost 4 bases and the J segment 10 bases; nucleotides outside the gene matches: 11. Per the germline V gene, CDR1 is SGHRS and CDR2 is YFSETQ. Here the CDR3 reads CASSILGTSGGVNEQFF. CDR3 DNA: TGCGCCAGCAGCATACTAGGGACTAGCGGGGGGGTAAACGAGCAGTTCTTC. The variable domain in full, with the rest retrieved from reference TRBV5-1 and TRBJ2-1, is KAGVTQTPRYLIKTRGQQVTLSCSPISGHRSVSWYQQTPGQGLQFLFEYFSETQRNKGNFPGRFSGRQFSNSRSEMNVSTLELGDSALYLCASSILGTSGGVNEQFFGPGTRLTVL.

In its sample, this clonotype was seen a few times. In DNA, the CDR3 is TGCAGTGCTAGAGGAACGGGAGGCACAGATACGCAGTATTTT. Translated: CSARGTGGTDTQYF. The chain joins TRBV20-1 to TRBJ2-3; possible D gene TRBD2, 6 bases. This CDR3 has 14 amino acids. Germline lookup yields CDR1 DFQATT and CDR2 SNEGSKA (reference sequence). V lost 1 base and J 1 base, leaving 9 bases between the germline ends.

As for this clonotype: This may stem from a read error, because a much larger clone lies one nucleotide away. The genes are TRBV12-3 or TRBV12-4 and TRBJ2-1; D possibly uses TRBD1 or TRBD2 (6 bases each). V gave up 3 bases and J gave up 1 base, with 16 bases separating them. This CDR3 has 17 residues. For the CDR3, the DNA is TGTGCCAGCAGTTTGTCCCTAGCGACAGGTTCCTACAATGAGCAGTTCTTC. It encodes CASSLSLATGSYNEQFF.

The chain has TRBV7-2 and TRBJ1-5; tentatively, D is TRBD1 (6 bases). V gave up 4 bases and J gave up 6 bases, with 13 bases separating them. CDR1 and CDR2 (germline): SGHTA, FQGNSA. This CDR3 has 14 amino acids. The CDR3, as DNA: TGTGCCAGCAGCTCAACAGGGAGAGGTCAGCCCCAGCATTTT. Translated, it gives CASSSTGRGQPQHF.

The chain is built from TRBV6-6 and TRBJ1-5; the D is unclear. The CDR3 is made up of 15 amino acids. Germline assignment: CDR1 MNHNY and CDR2 SVGAGI (reference sequence). Trimming removed 5 bases at V and 2 bases at J, with 13 bases between. The CDR3 DNA sequence: TGTGCCAGCAGTCCCCCGGGTTTGGGCAATCAGCCCCAGCATTTT. Translated, it gives CASSPPGLGNQPQHF.

The chain combines TRBV29-1 with TRBJ1-2; D is unclear. This CDR3 region has 13 residues. V was cut by 7 bases and J by 4 bases, with 16 bases left in between. Germline loops: CDR1 SQVTM, CDR2 ANQGSEA. In nucleotides, the CDR3 is TGCAGCGCCATCGGGTCCCACGGCTATGGCTACACCTTC. The encoded protein is CSAIGSHGYGYTF.